This T cell receptor beta chain was observed in a study of blood T cell repertoires in COVID-19. About the research overall: Sites across the United States, Italy and Spain contributed samples from acute and convalescent COVID-19.

TCRdb's copy holds only in-frame clones and misses some; the assay was immunoSEQ multiplex PCR. The data show roughly 100,000 clones, about nine tenths seen once. To note about this clone: At one boundary the junction diverges from the germline segment, which might be a read error.

CDR1 and CDR2 from the germline V gene are MNHNS and SASEGT. The length of the CDR3 is 14 residues. V and J are TRBV6-1 and TRBJ2-7, with TRBD1 matching over 8 bases. This sequence originates from a woman aged 70-85 years with acute or convalescent COVID-19. Sequenced: peripheral blood. The CDR3 here is CASREGTGAYEQYF. The DNA for the CDR3 is TGTGCCAGCAGAGAAGGGACAGGCGCCTACGAGCAGTACTTC.